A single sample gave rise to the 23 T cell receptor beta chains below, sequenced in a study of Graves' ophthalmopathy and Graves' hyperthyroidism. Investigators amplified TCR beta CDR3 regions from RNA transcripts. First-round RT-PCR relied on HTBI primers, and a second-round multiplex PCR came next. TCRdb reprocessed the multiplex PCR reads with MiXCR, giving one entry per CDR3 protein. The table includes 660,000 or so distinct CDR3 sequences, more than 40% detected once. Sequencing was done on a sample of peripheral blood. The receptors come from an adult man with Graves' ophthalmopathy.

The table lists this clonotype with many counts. DNA for the CDR3: TGTGCCAGCAGCAGGGCTGGGGTGGCTTTCTTT. This translates into CASSRAGVAFF. The chain has TRBV7-9 and TRBJ1-1; D unresolved. This CDR3 is 11 amino acids long. CDR1 SEHNR and CDR2 FQNEAQ come from the germline V gene (reference sequence). V lost 5 bases and J 11 bases, leaving 12 bases between the germline ends.

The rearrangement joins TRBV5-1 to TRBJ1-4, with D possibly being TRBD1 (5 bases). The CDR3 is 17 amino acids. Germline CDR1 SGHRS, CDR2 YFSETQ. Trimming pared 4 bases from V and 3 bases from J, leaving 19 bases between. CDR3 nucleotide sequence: TGCGCCAGCAGCCCGGGACTAGCGGGCAGAGCTAATGAAAAACTGTTTTTT. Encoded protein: CASSPGLAGRANEKLFF.

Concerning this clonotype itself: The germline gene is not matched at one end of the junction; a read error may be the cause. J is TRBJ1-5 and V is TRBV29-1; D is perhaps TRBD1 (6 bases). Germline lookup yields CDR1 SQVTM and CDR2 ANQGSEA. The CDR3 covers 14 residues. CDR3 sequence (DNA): TGCAGCGTAGCGGGGGGGCCGGGCAATGAGCCCCAGCATTTT. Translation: CSVAGGPGNEPQHF. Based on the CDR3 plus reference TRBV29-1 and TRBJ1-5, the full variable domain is SAVISQKPSRDICQRGTSLTIQCQVDSQVTMMFWYRQQPGQSLTLIATANQGSEATYESGFVIDKFPISRPNLTFSTLTVSNMSPEDSSIYLCSVAGGPGNEPQHFGDGTRLSIL.

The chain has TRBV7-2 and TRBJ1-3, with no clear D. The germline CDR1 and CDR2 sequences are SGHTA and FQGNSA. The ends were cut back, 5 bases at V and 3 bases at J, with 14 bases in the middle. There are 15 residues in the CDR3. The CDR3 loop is CASSPQITSGNTIYF. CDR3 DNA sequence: TGTGCCAGCAGCCCCCAGATTACAAGTGGAAACACCATATATTTT.

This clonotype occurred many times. The CDR3 DNA sequence: TGTGCCAGTTCCTGGGGTCCCAATCAGCCCCAGCATTTT. Encoded protein: CASSWGPNQPQHF. The chain links TRBV19 to TRBJ1-5; D is unresolved. From germline, CDR1 is LNHDA and CDR2 SQIVND (reference sequence). Trimming left V 8 bases short and J 3 bases short, with 11 bases between. The CDR3 consists of 13 residues.

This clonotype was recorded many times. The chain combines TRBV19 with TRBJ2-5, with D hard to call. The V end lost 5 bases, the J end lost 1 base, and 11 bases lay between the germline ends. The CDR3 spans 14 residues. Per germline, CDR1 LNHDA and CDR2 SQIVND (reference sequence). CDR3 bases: TGTGCCAGTAGTTTGGTTGTCGCCCAAGAGACCCAGTACTTC. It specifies CASSLVVAQETQYF.

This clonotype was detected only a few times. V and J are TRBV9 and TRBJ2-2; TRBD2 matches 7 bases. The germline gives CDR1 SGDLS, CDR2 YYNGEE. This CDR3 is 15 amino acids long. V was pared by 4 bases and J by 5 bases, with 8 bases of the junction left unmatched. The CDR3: CASSLSGTGTGELFF. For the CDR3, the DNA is TGTGCCAGCAGCTTAAGCGGGACGGGGACCGGGGAGCTGTTTTTT.

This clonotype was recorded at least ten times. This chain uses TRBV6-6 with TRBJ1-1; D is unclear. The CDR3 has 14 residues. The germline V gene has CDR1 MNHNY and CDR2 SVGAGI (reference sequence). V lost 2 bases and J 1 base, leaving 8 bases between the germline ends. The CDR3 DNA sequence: TGTGCCAGCAGTTACGAGGGCCGGAACACTGAAGCTTTCTTT. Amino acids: CASSYEGRNTEAFF.

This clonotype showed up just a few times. The CDR3 sequence is CASSRTGDPYEQYF. Here the CDR3 DNA reads TGTGCCAGTAGTAGGACCGGGGACCCCTACGAGCAGTACTTC. The gene calls are TRBV19 and TRBJ2-7; D is tentatively TRBD1 or TRBD2 (5 bases each). The length of the CDR3 is 14 residues. V lost 4 bases and J 2 bases, leaving 12 bases between the germline ends. Germline V lookup: CDR1 LNHDA, CDR2 SQIVND (reference sequence).

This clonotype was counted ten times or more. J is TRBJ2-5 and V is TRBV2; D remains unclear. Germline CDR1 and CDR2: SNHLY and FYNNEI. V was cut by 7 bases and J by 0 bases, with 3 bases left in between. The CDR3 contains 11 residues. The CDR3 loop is CASKYQETQYF. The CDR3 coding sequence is TGTGCCAGCAAGTACCAAGAGACCCAGTACTTC. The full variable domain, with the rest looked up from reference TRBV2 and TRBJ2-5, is EPEVTQTPSHQVTQMGQEVILRCVPISNHLYFYWYRQILGQKVEFLVSFYNNEISEKSEIFDDQFSVERPDGSNFTLKIRSTKLEDSAMYFCASKYQETQYFGPGTRLLVL.

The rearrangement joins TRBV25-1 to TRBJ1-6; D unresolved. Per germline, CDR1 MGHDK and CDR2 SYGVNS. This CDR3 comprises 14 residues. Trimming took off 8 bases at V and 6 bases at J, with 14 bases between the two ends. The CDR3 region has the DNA TGTGCCAGCGGGATAGGGTGGCTTAATTCACCCCTCCACTTT. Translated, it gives CASGIGWLNSPLHF.

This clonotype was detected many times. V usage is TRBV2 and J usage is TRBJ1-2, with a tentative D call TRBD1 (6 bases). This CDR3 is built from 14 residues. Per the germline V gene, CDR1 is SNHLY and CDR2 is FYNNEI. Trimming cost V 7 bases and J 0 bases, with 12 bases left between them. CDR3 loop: CASNPTGSNYGYTF. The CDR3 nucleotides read TGTGCCAGCAACCCAACAGGGTCTAACTATGGCTACACCTTC. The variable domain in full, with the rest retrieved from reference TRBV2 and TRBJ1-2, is EPEVTQTPSHQVTQMGQEVILRCVPISNHLYFYWYRQILGQKVEFLVSFYNNEISEKSEIFDDQFSVERPDGSNFTLKIRSTKLEDSAMYFCASNPTGSNYGYTFGSGTRLTVV.

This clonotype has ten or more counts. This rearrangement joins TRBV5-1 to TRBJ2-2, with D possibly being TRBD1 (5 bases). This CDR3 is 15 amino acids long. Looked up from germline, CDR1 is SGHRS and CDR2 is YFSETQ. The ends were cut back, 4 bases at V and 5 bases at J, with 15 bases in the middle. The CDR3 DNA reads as TGCGCCAGCAGCGGCGGACACACGCCAACCGGGGAGCTGTTTTTT. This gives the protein CASSGGHTPTGELFF. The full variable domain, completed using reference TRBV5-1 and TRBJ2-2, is KAGVTQTPRYLIKTRGQQVTLSCSPISGHRSVSWYQQTPGQGLQFLFEYFSETQRNKGNFPGRFSGRQFSNSRSEMNVSTLELGDSALYLCASSGGHTPTGELFFGEGSRLTVL.

The CDR3 protein is CASSHDGIQGAGELFF. The CDR3 nucleotides are TGTGCCAGCAGCCACGACGGGATCCAGGGCGCCGGGGAGCTGTTTTTT. This chain joins TRBV7-9 and TRBJ2-2; D could derive from TRBD1 or TRBD2 (5 bases each). V lost 5 bases and J 6 bases, leaving 19 bases between the germline ends. The CDR3 has 16 amino acids. CDR1 is SEHNR, CDR2 FQNEAQ, per germline (reference sequence).

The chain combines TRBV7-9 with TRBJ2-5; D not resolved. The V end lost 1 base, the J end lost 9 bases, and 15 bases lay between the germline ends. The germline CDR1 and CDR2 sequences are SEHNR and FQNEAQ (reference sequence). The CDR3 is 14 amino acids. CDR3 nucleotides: TGTGCCAGCAGCTTAGAAGCCAGCAATCAGCCCCAGTACTTC. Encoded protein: CASSLEASNQPQYF.

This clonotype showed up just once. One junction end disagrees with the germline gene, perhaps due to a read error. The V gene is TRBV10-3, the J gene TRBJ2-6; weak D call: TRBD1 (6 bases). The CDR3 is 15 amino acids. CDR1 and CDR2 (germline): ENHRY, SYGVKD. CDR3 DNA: TGTGCCATTAGTGGACAGAGCCCTGGGGCCAACGTCCTGACTTTC. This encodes CAISGQSPGANVLTF.

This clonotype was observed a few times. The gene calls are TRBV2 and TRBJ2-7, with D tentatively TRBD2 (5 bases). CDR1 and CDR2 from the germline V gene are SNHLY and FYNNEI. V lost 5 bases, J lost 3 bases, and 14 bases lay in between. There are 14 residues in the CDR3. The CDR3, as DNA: TGTGCCAGCAGTTTGCGAGGGTGGGGCTACGAGCAGTACTTC. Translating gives CASSLRGWGYEQYF. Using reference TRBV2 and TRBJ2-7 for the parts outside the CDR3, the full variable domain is EPEVTQTPSHQVTQMGQEVILRCVPISNHLYFYWYRQILGQKVEFLVSFYNNEISEKSEIFDDQFSVERPDGSNFTLKIRSTKLEDSAMYFCASSLRGWGYEQYFGPGTRLTVT.

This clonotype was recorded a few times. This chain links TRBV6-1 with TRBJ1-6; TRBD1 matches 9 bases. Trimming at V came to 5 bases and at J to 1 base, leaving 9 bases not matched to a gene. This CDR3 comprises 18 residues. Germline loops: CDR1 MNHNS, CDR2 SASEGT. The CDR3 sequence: CASSRDRARWSYNSPLHF. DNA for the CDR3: TGTGCCAGCAGTCGGGACAGGGCCAGGTGGTCCTATAATTCACCCCTCCACTTT.

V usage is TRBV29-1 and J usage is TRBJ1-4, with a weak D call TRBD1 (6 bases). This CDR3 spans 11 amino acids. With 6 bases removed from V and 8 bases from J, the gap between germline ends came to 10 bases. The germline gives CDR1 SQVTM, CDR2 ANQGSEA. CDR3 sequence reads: CSVHQGEKLFF. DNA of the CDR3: TGCAGCGTGCACCAGGGGGAAAAACTGTTTTTT.

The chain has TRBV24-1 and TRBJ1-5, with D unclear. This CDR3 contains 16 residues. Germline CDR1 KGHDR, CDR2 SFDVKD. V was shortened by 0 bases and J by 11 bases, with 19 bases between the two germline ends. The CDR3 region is CATSDLGLADQETQHF. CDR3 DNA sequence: TGTGCCACCAGTGATTTGGGACTAGCGGATCAAGAGACCCAGCATTTT.

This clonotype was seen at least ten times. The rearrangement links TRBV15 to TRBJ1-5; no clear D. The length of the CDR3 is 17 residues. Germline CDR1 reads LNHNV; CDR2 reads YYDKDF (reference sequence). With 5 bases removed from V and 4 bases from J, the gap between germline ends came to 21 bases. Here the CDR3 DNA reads TGTGCCACCAGCCCTCGGTGGAGGGAGTTCTATAATCAGCCCCAGCATTTT. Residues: CATSPRWREFYNQPQHF.

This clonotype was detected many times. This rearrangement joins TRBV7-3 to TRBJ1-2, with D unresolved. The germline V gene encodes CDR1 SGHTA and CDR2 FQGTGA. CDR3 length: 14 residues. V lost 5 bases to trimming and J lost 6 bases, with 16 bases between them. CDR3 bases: TGTGCCAGCAGCCCTGGCGTCGGGGTTGATGGCTACACCTTC. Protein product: CASSPGVGVDGYTF. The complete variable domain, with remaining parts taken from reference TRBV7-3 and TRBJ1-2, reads GAGVSQTPSNKVTEKGKYVELRCDPISGHTALYWYRQSLGQGPEFLIYFQGTGAADDSGLPNDRFFAVRPEGSVSTLKIQRTERGDSAVYLCASSPGVGVDGYTFGSGTRLTVV.

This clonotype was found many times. This CDR3 is CASSPRTETNYGYTF. The DNA for the CDR3 is TGTGCCAGCAGCCCCCGGACGGAAACTAACTATGGCTACACCTTC. The V and J genes are TRBV7-9 and TRBJ1-2, with no clear D. The CDR3 contains 15 residues. The ends were cut back, 5 bases at V and 0 bases at J, with 13 bases in the middle. Germline loops: CDR1 SEHNR, CDR2 FQNEAQ (reference sequence).